The T cell receptor beta chain described here comes from a study of identical twins. TCRdb re-derived calls from the 5' RACE reads in MiXCR, one entry per CDR3 protein. The sample lists 600,000 to 700,000 distinct CDR3 sequences, 21% occurring once. The V segment lost 0 bases and the J segment 10 bases; nucleotides outside the gene matches: 7. This CDR3 has 15 residues. Germline CDR1 is LGHDT and CDR2 is YNNKEL (reference sequence). This same sample was also part of a study on T cells expressing NK-cell markers.

This TCR was sampled from a young woman in good health. The rearrangement links TRBV3-1 to TRBJ2-1, with 9 bases fitting TRBD2. Sequenced material: PBMCs. This CDR3 is CASSQDAGGWDEQFF. CDR3 sequence (DNA): TGTGCCAGCAGCCAAGACGCGGGGGGGTGGGACGAGCAGTTCTTC.